The clone carrying this T cell receptor (beta chain) was found once. Its antigen is undetermined. V was pared by 6 bases and J by 0 bases, with 5 bases of the junction left unmatched. The CDR3 spans 16 residues. Germline CDR1 reads MGHRA; CDR2 reads YSYEKL. Clones were read by immunoSEQ multiplex PCR, and TCRdb kept only the in-frame ones, dropping some. Among about 71,000 clones listed, over 90% were seen once. Among the 110 or so subjects of the validation cohort, separate from the roughly 650-subject first cohort, were the donors. This entry is derived from a study of cytomegalovirus exposure and HLA in healthy donors. Turning to the study itself: The 90 to 150 validation repertoires matched the 600 to 700 first-cohort repertoires in platform, a later analysis reported.

Study results and limitations: First-cohort TCR clusters were later found to tend to co-occur in the roughly 130 validation repertoires. Some TCR beta chains (164 of them) were listed as cytomegalovirus-associated.

This sequence was found in a woman aged 18-29 years in good health and CMV-seronegative. The chain employs TRBV4-1 and TRBJ2-7; TRBD2 agrees at 13 bases. The sequenced material came from PBMCs. CDR3 bases: TGCGCCAGCAGTCGTGGACTAGCGGGGGCCTCCTACGAGCAGTACTTC. It is translated as CASSRGLAGASYEQYF.